Below, 2 T cell receptor beta chains from the same sample are listed, as sequenced in a study of blood T cell repertoires in COVID-19. Produced via immunoSEQ multiplex PCR; TCRdb's table is partial and in-frame only. Among fewer than 200,000 clones listed, about 86% were seen once. Sequenced: PBMCs or T cells enriched from blood (not recorded which). Receptors were obtained from a man aged 50-59 years who had recovered from COVID-19.

This chain connects TRBV5-1 to TRBJ1-3; 7 nucleotides agree with TRBD1. The V and J ends lost 4 bases and 3 bases, in that order; junction bases with no gene match: 10. Per germline, CDR1 SGHRS and CDR2 YFSETQ. The CDR3 sequence is 16 residues long. The CDR3: CASSRTPNRGGNTIYF. CDR3 in DNA: TGCGCCAGCAGCCGTACCCCAAACAGGGGTGGAAACACCATATATTTT.

The chain employs TRBV5-6 and TRBJ1-6; D ambiguous. Deletions cut 1 base from V and 7 bases from J, with 15 bases between. In germline, CDR1 is SGHDT, CDR2 YYEEEE. CDR3 length: 16 residues. CDR3 in amino acids: CASSLSSGLVNSPLHF. CDR3 nucleotides: TGTGCCAGCAGCTTGTCTTCGGGTCTGGTCAATTCACCCCTCCACTTT.